Below, 23 T cell receptor beta chains from the same sample are listed, as sequenced in a study of blood T cell repertoires in COVID-19. Repertoires were generated with immunoSEQ multiplex PCR, while TCRdb's copy carries only in-frame clones and drops some. The table records fewer than 200,000 clones, roughly 80% of them present only once. Sequencing input: peripheral blood. The receptors here all came from a man aged 60 to 75 with acute or convalescent COVID-19.

This chain uses TRBV12-5 with TRBJ1-2; the D gene is possibly TRBD1 (6 bases). Germline lookup yields CDR1 LGHNT and CDR2 FRNRAP. CDR3 length: 15 amino acids. Trimming stripped 1 base from V and 8 bases from J, with 17 bases between. CDR3 in DNA: TGTGCTAGTGGTTTGGCTTCGGGGGGCCTTGGCGGCTACACCTTC. Amino acid sequence: CASGLASGGLGGYTF. Looking up the rest from reference TRBV12-5 and TRBJ1-2 gives the full variable domain: DARVTQTPRHKVTEMGQEVTMRCQPILGHNTVFWYRQTMMQGLELLAYFRNRAPLDDSGMPKDRFSAEMPDATLATLKIQPSEPRDSAVYFCASGLASGGLGGYTFGSGTRLTVV.

The V gene is TRBV7-9, the J gene TRBJ1-2; 8 nucleotides match TRBD1. Germline values: CDR1 SEHNR, CDR2 FQNEAQ (reference sequence). The ends lost 0 bases at V and 1 base at J; junction bases unmatched: 10. The CDR3 consists of 18 residues. In DNA, the CDR3 is TGTGCCAGCAGCTTAGCGGCTCTTAGACAGGGGAATAACTATGGCTACACCTTC. Its translation: CASSLAALRQGNNYGYTF.

The chain has TRBV7-2 and TRBJ1-4; TRBD1 aligns across 7 bases. Germline V gene data show CDR1 as SGHTA and CDR2 as FQGNSA. This CDR3 is 14 amino acids long. Unmatched junction bases numbered 6, after V lost 6 bases and J lost 5 bases. CDR3 sequence (DNA): TGTGCCAGCAGTCTTCAGGGGGTAAATGAAAAACTGTTTTTT. Amino acids: CASSLQGVNEKLFF.

This sequence joins TRBV30 and TRBJ1-5; D is uncertain. Germline-derived CDR1 and CDR2 are GTSNPN and SVGIG (reference sequence). Trimming stripped 0 bases from V and 6 bases from J, with 9 bases between. This CDR3 has 13 amino acids. The CDR3 nucleotides read TGTGCCTGGAGTGTGGGCGGGTTTCAGCCCCAGCATTTT. It specifies CAWSVGGFQPQHF.

This clone was counted once. This rearrangement joins TRBV4-1 to TRBJ2-7; possible D gene TRBD2, 5 bases. This CDR3 is 16 amino acids long. The ends were cut back, 0 bases at V and 3 bases at J, with 15 bases in the middle. Germline CDR1 is MGHRA and CDR2 is YSYEKL. The DNA for the CDR3 is TGCGCCAGCAGCCAAGATCCACTAGAGATGTACTACGAGCAGTACTTC. It encodes CASSQDPLEMYYEQYF.

The chain links TRBV5-1 to TRBJ1-3, with 11 bases identical to TRBD1. The V gene's germline CDR1 is SGHRS and CDR2 YFSETQ. J was trimmed by 2 bases and V by 4 bases; bases with no gene match: 5. This CDR3 has 16 amino acids. The CDR3 reads CASSRQGQGAGNTIYF. CDR3 sequence (DNA): TGCGCCAGCAGCCGACAGGGACAGGGGGCTGGAAACACCATATATTTT.

This clone appeared a single time. The chain recombines TRBV6-2 or TRBV6-3 with TRBJ2-5, with D possibly being TRBD2 (5 bases). Trimming took off 2 bases at V and 5 bases at J, with 30 bases between the two ends. There are 20 residues in the CDR3. The germline CDR1 and CDR2 sequences are MNHEY and SVGEGT. In nucleotides, the CDR3 is TGTGCCAGCAGTTACGAGGTCACGGACTCCTACAGACGCATCGTGGAGACCCAGTACTTC. Its translation is CASSYEVTDSYRRIVETQYF.

The J gene is TRBJ2-1, the V gene TRBV6-6, with a tentative D call TRBD1 (6 bases). V lost 0 bases and J 0 bases, leaving 9 bases between the germline ends. Germline CDR1 is MNHNY and CDR2 is SVGAGI (reference sequence). There are 16 residues in the CDR3. CDR3 protein: CASSYSMTGSYNEQFF. DNA of the CDR3: TGTGCCAGCAGTTACTCGATGACAGGCTCCTACAATGAGCAGTTCTTC.

The genes are TRBV2 and TRBJ2-3, with TRBD1 matching 7 bases. Trimming cost V 4 bases and J 4 bases; bases outside gene matches: 5. The CDR3 has 14 residues. Germline V lookup: CDR1 SNHLY, CDR2 FYNNEI. The CDR3, as DNA: TGTGCCAGCAGTGCGCAACAGGGGCCAGATACGCAGTATTTT. Translated, it gives CASSAQQGPDTQYF.

The chain uses TRBV12-5 and TRBJ1-1, with 10 positions matching TRBD1. V was pared by 4 bases and J by 4 bases, with 15 bases of the junction left unmatched. The V gene's germline CDR1 is LGHNT and CDR2 FRNRAP. The CDR3 is 18 residues long. CDR3 DNA sequence: TGTGCTAGTGGTTCTACCAATTCACCGAGGACAGGGGGCACTGAAGCTTTCTTT. Translating it yields CASGSTNSPRTGGTEAFF.

The rearrangement uses TRBV21-1 and TRBJ2-7; the table calls TRBD1, which could not be checked here. TRBV21-1 is shown as a pseudogene. This CDR3 is 19 amino acids long. CDR3 in DNA: TGTGCCAGCAGCAAAGACCCTAGACAGTCCCTCTACTTGAGCTACGAGCAGTACTTC. Amino acid sequence: CASSKDPRQSLYLSYEQYF.

The chain links TRBV6-5 to TRBJ1-2; 8 bases agree with TRBD1. Germline V CDR1 and CDR2: MNHEY, SVGAGI. V shed 6 bases and J 5 bases; nucleotides not matched to a gene: 5. The CDR3 has 13 amino acids. The CDR3 sequence is CASSRGQGYGYTF. CDR3 bases: TGTGCCAGCAGCCGCGGACAGGGTTATGGCTACACCTTC.

A few counts support this clone. The chain carries TRBV5-1 and TRBJ2-7; D possibly corresponds to TRBD2 (5 bases). The CDR3 length is 13 residues. V was cut by 9 bases and J by 5 bases, with 18 bases left in between. Germline loops: CDR1 SGHRS, CDR2 YFSETQ. The CDR3 loop is CANPRVPGDEQYF. DNA of the CDR3: TGCGCCAACCCGAGGGTACCTGGGGACGAGCAGTACTTC. Drawing the rest from reference TRBV5-1 and TRBJ2-7, the complete variable domain is KAGVTQTPRYLIKTRGQQVTLSCSPISGHRSVSWYQQTPGQGLQFLFEYFSETQRNKGNFPGRFSGRQFSNSRSEMNVSTLELGDSALYLCANPRVPGDEQYFGPGTRLTVT.

The chain links TRBV3-1 (or the pseudogene TRBV3-2) to TRBJ2-1; 13 bases fit TRBD2. The CDR3 is 15 residues long. V lost 2 bases, J lost 7 bases, and 2 bases stayed unmatched. CDR1 and CDR2 from the germline V gene are LGHDT and YNNKEL (reference sequence). The chain's CDR3 is CASSQTSGGVNEQFF. The CDR3 DNA reads as TGTGCCAGCAGCCAAACTAGCGGGGGGGTTAATGAGCAGTTCTTC.

This sequence joins TRBV6-5 and TRBJ2-1; 7 nucleotides match TRBD1. J gave up 4 bases and V 8 bases, and 8 bases lay outside the gene matches. CDR1 and CDR2 (germline): MNHEY, SVGAGI. This CDR3 has 14 residues. CDR3 DNA sequence: TGTGCCAGCGGGTTGGGACAGTATTACAATGAGCAGTTCTTC. Translating it yields CASGLGQYYNEQFF.

The chain uses TRBV12-3 or TRBV12-4 and TRBJ1-5, with D uncertain. Trimming removed 3 bases at V and 7 bases at J, with 10 bases between. This CDR3 has 13 amino acids. Here the CDR3 DNA reads TGTGCCAGCAGTTTTCTATCCTCACAGCCCCAGCATTTT. As protein: CASSFLSSQPQHF.

This clone showed up just a few times. This rearrangement joins TRBV6-6 to TRBJ2-1, with TRBD1 identical over 7 bases. This CDR3 comprises 15 residues. V trimming: 6 bases; J trimming: 3 bases; junction bases outside the gene matches: 8. The germline gives CDR1 MNHNY, CDR2 SVGAGI (reference sequence). The CDR3 coding sequence is TGTGCCAGCAGGAAGGGACAGAGTATCTACAATGAGCAGTTCTTC. This sequence encodes CASRKGQSIYNEQFF.

This sequence joins TRBV9 and TRBJ2-1; D is ambiguous. Per germline, CDR1 SGDLS and CDR2 YYNGEE. The CDR3 is made up of 12 amino acids. Trimming shortened V by 3 bases and J by 7 bases, and 8 bases separated the two germline ends. For the CDR3, the DNA is TGTGCCAGCAGCGGAGCCTGGAATGAGCAGTTCTTC. Translation gives CASSGAWNEQFF.

This clone appeared once. The chain has TRBV5-6 and TRBJ2-7, with D possibly matching TRBD2 (5 bases). This CDR3 is built from 17 residues. Germline V gives CDR1 SGHDT, CDR2 YYEEEE. The V end was cut by 4 bases, the J end by 4 bases, with 24 bases between. CDR3 in amino acids: CASSRLGLTLGGYEQYF. CDR3 in DNA: TGTGCCAGCAGCAGGTTAGGACTCACCTTGGGTGGATACGAGCAGTACTTC.

The chain joins TRBV5-1 to TRBJ1-3; TRBD1 is a possible D gene (5 bases). Trimming removed 0 bases from V and 3 bases from J, with 13 bases in between. The germline gives CDR1 SGHRS, CDR2 YFSETQ. CDR3 length: 16 residues. CDR3 sequence reads: CASSLVGGAVGNTIYF. CDR3 nucleotide sequence: TGCGCCAGCAGCTTGGTCGGAGGGGCGGTTGGAAACACCATATATTTT.

This clone came up many times. The chain recombines TRBV27 with TRBJ2-5, with 7 bases fitting TRBD1. Germline V gives CDR1 MNHEY, CDR2 SMNVEV (reference sequence). Trimming took 5 bases from V and 4 from J; bases not matched to a gene: 7. This CDR3 is built from 14 residues. The DNA for the CDR3 is TGTGCCAGCAGTCCCCGGGACAGCGGAGAGACCCAGTACTTC. Its protein is CASSPRDSGETQYF.

V usage is TRBV5-6 and J usage is TRBJ2-1, with TRBD2 matching 8 bases. This CDR3 comprises 15 residues. The V gene end was trimmed by 4 bases and the J gene end by 3 bases; junction bases not matched to a gene: 6. CDR1 SGHDT and CDR2 YYEEEE come from the germline V gene. CDR3 DNA: TGTGCCAGCAGCCTGGAGCGGGGGTACTACAATGAGCAGTTCTTC. It is translated as CASSLERGYYNEQFF.

This clone was detected only a few times. J is TRBJ1-2 and V is TRBV6-6; 9 bases align to TRBD1. Per germline, CDR1 MNHNY and CDR2 SVGAGI (reference sequence). The CDR3 has 15 amino acids. J gave up 6 bases and V 0 bases, and 5 bases lay outside the gene matches. CDR3 in amino acids: CASSYSTGGADGYTF. For the CDR3, the DNA is TGTGCCAGCAGTTACTCCACAGGGGGCGCGGATGGCTACACCTTC.